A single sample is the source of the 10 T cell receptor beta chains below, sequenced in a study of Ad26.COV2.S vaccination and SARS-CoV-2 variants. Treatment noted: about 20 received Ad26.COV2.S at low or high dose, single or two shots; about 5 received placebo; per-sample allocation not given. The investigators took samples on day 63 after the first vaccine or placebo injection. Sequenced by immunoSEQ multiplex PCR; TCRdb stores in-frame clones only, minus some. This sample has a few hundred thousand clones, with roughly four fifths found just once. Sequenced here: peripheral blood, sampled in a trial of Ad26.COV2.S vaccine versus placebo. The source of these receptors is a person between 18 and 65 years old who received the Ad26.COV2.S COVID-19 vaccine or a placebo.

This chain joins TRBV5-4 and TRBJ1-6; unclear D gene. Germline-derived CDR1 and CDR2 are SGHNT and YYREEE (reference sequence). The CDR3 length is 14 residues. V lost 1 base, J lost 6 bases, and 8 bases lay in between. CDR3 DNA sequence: TGTGCCAGCAGCTTGCAACAGTTTAATTCACCCCTCCACTTT. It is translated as CASSLQQFNSPLHF.

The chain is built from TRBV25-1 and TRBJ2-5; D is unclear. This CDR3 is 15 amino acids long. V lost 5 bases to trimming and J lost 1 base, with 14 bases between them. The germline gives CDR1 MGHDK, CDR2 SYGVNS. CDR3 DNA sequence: TGTGCCAGCAGTCGAAAAGGGATTGGCCAAGAGACCCAGTACTTC. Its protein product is CASSRKGIGQETQYF.

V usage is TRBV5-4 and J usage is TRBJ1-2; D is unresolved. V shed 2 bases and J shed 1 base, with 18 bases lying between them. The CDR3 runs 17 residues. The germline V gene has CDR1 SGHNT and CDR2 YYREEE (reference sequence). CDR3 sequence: CASSLGSRHRYNYGYTF. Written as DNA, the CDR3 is TGTGCCAGCAGCTTAGGAAGTAGACACCGATATAACTATGGCTACACCTTC.

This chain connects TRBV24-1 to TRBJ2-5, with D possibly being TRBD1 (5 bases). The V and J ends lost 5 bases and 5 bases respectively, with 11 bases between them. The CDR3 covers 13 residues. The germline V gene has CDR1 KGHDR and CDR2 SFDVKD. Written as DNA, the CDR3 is TGTGCCACCAGTGTTGCAGGGATGGAGACCCAGTACTTC. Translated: CATSVAGMETQYF.

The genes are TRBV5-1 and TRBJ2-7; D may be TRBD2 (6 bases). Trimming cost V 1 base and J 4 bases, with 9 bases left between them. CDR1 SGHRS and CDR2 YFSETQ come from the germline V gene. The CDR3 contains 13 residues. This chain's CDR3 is CASSLNGRYEQYF. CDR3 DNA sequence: TGCGCCAGCAGCTTGAACGGGAGATACGAGCAGTACTTC. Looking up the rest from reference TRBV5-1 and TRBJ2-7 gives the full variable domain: KAGVTQTPRYLIKTRGQQVTLSCSPISGHRSVSWYQQTPGQGLQFLFEYFSETQRNKGNFPGRFSGRQFSNSRSEMNVSTLELGDSALYLCASSLNGRYEQYFGPGTRLTVT.

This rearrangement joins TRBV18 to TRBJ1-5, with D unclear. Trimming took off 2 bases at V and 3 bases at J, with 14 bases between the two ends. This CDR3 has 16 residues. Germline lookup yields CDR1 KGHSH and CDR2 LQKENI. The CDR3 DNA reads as TGTGCCAGCTCACCAACGGTGGCCGGGGTCAATCAGCCCCAGCATTTT. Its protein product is CASSPTVAGVNQPQHF.

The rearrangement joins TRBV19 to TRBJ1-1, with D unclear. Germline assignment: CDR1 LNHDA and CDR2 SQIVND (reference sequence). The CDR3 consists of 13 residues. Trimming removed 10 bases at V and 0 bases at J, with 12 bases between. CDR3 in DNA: TGTGCCACCAGTTGGACCATGAACACTGAAGCTTTCTTT. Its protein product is CATSWTMNTEAFF.

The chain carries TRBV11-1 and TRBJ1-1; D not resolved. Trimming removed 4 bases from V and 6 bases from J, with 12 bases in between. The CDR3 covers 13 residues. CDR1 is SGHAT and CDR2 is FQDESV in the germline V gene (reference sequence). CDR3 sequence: CASSSLFVSEAFF. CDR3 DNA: TGTGCCAGCAGCTCCCTTTTTGTCTCTGAAGCTTTCTTT. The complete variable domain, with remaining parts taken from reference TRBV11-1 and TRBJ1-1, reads EAEVAQSPRYKITEKSQAVAFWCDPISGHATLYWYRQILGQGPELLVQFQDESVVDDSQLPKDRFSAERLKGVDSTLKIQPAELGDSAMYLCASSSLFVSEAFFGQGTRLTVV.

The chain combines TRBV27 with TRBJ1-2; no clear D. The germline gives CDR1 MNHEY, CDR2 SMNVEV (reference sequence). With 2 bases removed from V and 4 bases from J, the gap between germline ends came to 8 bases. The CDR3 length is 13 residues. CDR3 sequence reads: CASSLAQSYGYTF. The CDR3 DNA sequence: TGTGCCAGCAGTTTAGCTCAGAGCTATGGCTACACCTTC.

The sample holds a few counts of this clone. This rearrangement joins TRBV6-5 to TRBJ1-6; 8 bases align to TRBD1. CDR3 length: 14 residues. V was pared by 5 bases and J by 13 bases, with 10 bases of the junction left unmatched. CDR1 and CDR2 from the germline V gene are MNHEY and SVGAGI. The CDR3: CASSRQGRNSPLHF. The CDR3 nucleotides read TGTGCCAGCAGTCGACAGGGGCGGAACAGCCCCCTCCACTTT.